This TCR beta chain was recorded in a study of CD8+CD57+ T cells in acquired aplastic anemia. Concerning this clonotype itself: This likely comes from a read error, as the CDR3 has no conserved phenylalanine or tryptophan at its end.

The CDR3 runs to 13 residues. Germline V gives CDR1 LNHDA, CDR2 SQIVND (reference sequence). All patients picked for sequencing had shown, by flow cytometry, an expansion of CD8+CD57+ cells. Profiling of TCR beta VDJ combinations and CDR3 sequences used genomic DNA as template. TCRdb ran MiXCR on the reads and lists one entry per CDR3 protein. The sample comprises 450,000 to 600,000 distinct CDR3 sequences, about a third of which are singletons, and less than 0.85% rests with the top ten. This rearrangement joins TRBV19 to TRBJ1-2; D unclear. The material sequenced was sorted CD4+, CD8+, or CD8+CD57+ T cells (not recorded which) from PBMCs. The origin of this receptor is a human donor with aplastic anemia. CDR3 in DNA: TGCGCCAGTAGTATCTTACTGGCATATGGCTACACCCTC. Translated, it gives CASSILLAYGYTL.